The 30 T cell receptor beta chains given below trace back to one sample, sequenced in a study of human T cells and chemical hapten exposure. This sample's time point: patch test 3, about 24 weeks after DPC sensitization. Treatment denoted: therapeutic diphenylcyclopropenone sensitization with weekly scalp DPC. TCRdb re-called the RACE reads through MiXCR, storing one row per CDR3 protein. The sample records around 150,000 distinct CDR3 sequences, roughly a quarter being singletons. The specimen comprised whole blood, sampled in connection with sensitization to the hapten diphenylcyclopropenone (DPC). The receptor source for this set is a young woman with alopecia areata. Some clones in this sample may be carry-over from other donors' samples.

The chain employs TRBV5-1 and TRBJ2-1; D possibly corresponds to TRBD2 (5 bases). The length of the CDR3 is 16 residues. V shed 2 bases and J shed 2 bases, with 14 bases lying between them. Germline CDR1 and CDR2: SGHRS and YFSETQ. In DNA form, the CDR3 reads TGCGCCAGCAGCTTTCAATTAGCGACCCCCTACAATGAGCAGTTCTTC. The encoded protein is CASSFQLATPYNEQFF.

Only a few counts were recorded for this clonotype. The chain employs TRBV18 and TRBJ2-3; possibly TRBD2 for D (5 bases). This CDR3 is 14 amino acids long. V lost 2 bases, J lost 5 bases, and 11 bases lay in between. Germline CDR1 reads KGHSH; CDR2 reads LQKENI. The CDR3 loop reads CASSPTISGDTQYF. CDR3 DNA: TGTGCCAGCTCACCAACGATCAGCGGAGATACGCAGTATTTT.

The chain has TRBV20-1 and TRBJ2-5, with 10 bases matching TRBD1. The V gene's germline CDR1 is DFQATT and CDR2 SNEGSKA (reference sequence). The V gene end was trimmed by 6 bases and the J gene end by 5 bases; junction bases not matched to a gene: 12. The CDR3 loop spans 15 amino acids. The CDR3 here is CSALQGQGFLETQYF. DNA of the CDR3: TGCAGTGCCCTCCAGGGACAGGGGTTTTTGGAGACCCAGTACTTC.

The V and J genes are TRBV29-1 and TRBJ1-1; D is ambiguous. The CDR3 sequence is 14 residues long. V lost 5 bases, J lost 0 bases, and 13 bases lay in between. Per germline, CDR1 SQVTM and CDR2 ANQGSEA. This CDR3 reads CSVSSSLMNTEAFF. For the CDR3, the DNA is TGCAGCGTTTCCTCTTCCCTGATGAACACTGAAGCTTTCTTT.

The rearrangement joins TRBV29-1 to TRBJ1-4; TRBD1 aligns across 7 bases. With 0 bases clipped from V and 7 bases from J, the junction kept 8 bases outside the gene matches. The CDR3 length is 15 residues. Germline assignment: CDR1 SQVTM and CDR2 ANQGSEA. The CDR3 coding sequence is TGCAGCGTTGAAGATCTTAGGGGGCCTGCTGAAAAACTGTTTTTT. Protein: CSVEDLRGPAEKLFF.

The J gene is TRBJ2-7, the V gene TRBV20-1, with D tentatively TRBD2 (7 bases). Trimming removed 2 bases at V and 5 bases at J, with 13 bases between. The CDR3 runs to 13 residues. CDR1 and CDR2 (germline): DFQATT, SNEGSKA (reference sequence). The CDR3 DNA follows: TGCAGTGCTAGAATCGGGGGGCGGGACGAGCAGTACTTC. Protein sequence: CSARIGGRDEQYF.

There are a few counts of this clonotype. The rearrangement uses TRBV10-3 and TRBJ2-5; D possibly corresponds to TRBD2 (6 bases). Germline V CDR1 and CDR2: ENHRY, SYGVKD. V lost 8 bases, J lost 5 bases, and 12 bases lay in between. The length of the CDR3 is 12 residues. CDR3 in DNA: TGTGCCATCGGCACTAGCCACGAGACCCAGTACTTC. Its translation is CAIGTSHETQYF.

This clonotype was picked up a small number of times. J is TRBJ2-3 and V is TRBV27, with a tentative D call TRBD1 (5 bases). The CDR3 length is 15 residues. V was cut by 7 bases and J by 3 bases, with 17 bases left in between. CDR1 MNHEY and CDR2 SMNVEV come from the germline V gene (reference sequence). This chain's CDR3 is CASNPQGSRTDTQYF. CDR3 DNA: TGTGCCAGCAACCCGCAGGGTAGTCGAACAGATACGCAGTATTTT.

The chain links TRBV14 to TRBJ2-5; D remains unclear. V was cut by 3 bases and J by 6 bases, with 5 bases left in between. The CDR3 totals 11 residues. The germline gives CDR1 SGHDN, CDR2 FVKESK. CDR3 DNA: TGTGCCAGCAGCCAGAAGAAGACCCAGTACTTC. As protein: CASSQKKTQYF.

This clonotype occurred a few times. This rearrangement joins TRBV28 to TRBJ2-7; no definite D call. Germline loops: CDR1 MDHEN, CDR2 SYDVKM. The V gene lost 6 bases and the J gene lost 2 bases, with 14 bases spanning the gap. The CDR3 covers 14 residues. The chain's CDR3 is CASSPVGNAYEQYF. The DNA of the CDR3 is TGTGCCAGCAGCCCAGTGGGGAACGCCTACGAGCAGTACTTC. The whole variable domain, filled in from reference TRBV28 and TRBJ2-7, reads DVKVTQSSRYLVKRTGEKVFLECVQDMDHENMFWYRQDPGLGLRLIYFSYDVKMKEKGDIPEGYSVSREKKERFSLILESASTNQTSMYLCASSPVGNAYEQYFGPGTRLTVT.

The V call is TRBV5-4, the J call TRBJ2-5, with TRBD1 matching over 8 bases. V dropped 7 bases and J dropped 4; count of bases not matched to a gene: 12. Germline V gene lookup returns CDR1 SGHNT and CDR2 YYREEE (reference sequence). This CDR3 is 15 amino acids long. The CDR3 sequence is CASSAGGQVTETQYF. DNA for the CDR3: TGTGCCAGCTCGGCAGGGGGACAGGTCACAGAGACCCAGTACTTC.

The chain couples TRBV29-1 to TRBJ2-5, with 7 bases that match TRBD1. The germline V gene has CDR1 SQVTM and CDR2 ANQGSEA. After removal of 8 bases from V and 4 bases from J, the junction contained 4 bases not matched to a gene. The CDR3 sequence is 11 residues long. The CDR3 region has the DNA TGCAGCACCGGACAGGTAGAGACCCAGTACTTC. Translated, it gives CSTGQVETQYF.

This clonotype appeared a few times. The V call is TRBV28, the J call TRBJ2-3; 10 positions match TRBD2. V lost 8 bases and J lost 6; bases outside the gene matches: 8. Germline CDR1 reads MDHEN; CDR2 reads SYDVKM. The CDR3 runs 14 residues. The CDR3 spells CASQLAGTVDTQYF. CDR3 nucleotide sequence: TGTGCCAGCCAACTAGCGGGAACTGTCGATACGCAGTATTTT.

The chain employs TRBV2 and TRBJ2-5, with no clear D. Germline V gives CDR1 SNHLY, CDR2 FYNNEI. The CDR3 consists of 13 residues. Trimming shortened V by 6 bases and J by 3 bases, and 11 bases separated the two germline ends. The chain's CDR3 is CASRLTPKETQYF. The CDR3 region has the DNA TGTGCCAGCAGGTTAACACCTAAAGAGACCCAGTACTTC.

V and J are TRBV19 and TRBJ1-2; 7 bases fit TRBD1. The CDR3 is 13 residues long. Losses at the gene ends were 3 bases for V and 8 bases for J; bases not matched to a gene: 6. CDR1 LNHDA and CDR2 SQIVND come from the germline V gene (reference sequence). CDR3 residues: CASSIIDRDGYTF. CDR3 DNA sequence: TGTGCCAGTAGTATTATCGACAGGGACGGCTACACCTTC.

Concerning this clonotype: With a much larger clone just one base away, this may be a read error. The chain couples TRBV7-3 to TRBJ1-1; 7 nucleotides align to TRBD1. Germline V gives CDR1 SGHTA, CDR2 FQGTGA. This CDR3 has 14 residues. The CDR3 reads CACSLTGVETEAFF. The CDR3 nucleotides are TGTGCCTGCAGCCTAACAGGGGTAGAGACTGAAGCTTTCTTT.

The chain couples TRBV10-3 to TRBJ1-3; no clear D gene. This CDR3 has 15 residues. Looked up from germline, CDR1 is ENHRY and CDR2 is SYGVKD. Trimming left V 6 bases short and J 0 bases short, with 12 bases between. The CDR3 DNA is TGTGCCATCAGAGAAGGACGGAACTCTGGAAACACCATATATTTT. This encodes CAIREGRNSGNTIYF.

This chain uses TRBV29-1 with TRBJ1-2; D gene unclear. Trimming shortened V by 6 bases and J by 4 bases, and 12 bases separated the two germline ends. CDR3 length: 12 residues. CDR1 is SQVTM, CDR2 ANQGSEA, per germline. The CDR3, as DNA: TGCAGCGTGCCCCGACGGCCCTATGGCTACACCTTC. Its translation is CSVPRRPYGYTF.

As DNA, the CDR3 is TGCGCCAGCAGCCAAGACCCCCCAGGGGCCTCTGGAAACACCATATATTTT. Its protein product is CASSQDPPGASGNTIYF. The chain employs TRBV4-3 and TRBJ1-3; perhaps TRBD1 as D (6 bases). This CDR3 has 17 amino acids. V dropped 0 bases and J dropped 0 bases, with 12 bases sitting between them. Germline lookup yields CDR1 LGHNA and CDR2 YSLEER.

The chain uses TRBV30 and TRBJ1-2; tentative D call: TRBD1 (5 bases). The CDR3 extends over 14 amino acids. Germline assignment: CDR1 GTSNPN and CDR2 SVGIG (reference sequence). The V and J ends lost 3 bases and 3 bases respectively, with 14 bases between them. The CDR3 loop is CAWRRGAQDYGYTF. CDR3 DNA: TGTGCCTGGAGAAGAGGGGCCCAGGACTATGGCTACACCTTC.

This chain joins TRBV5-1 and TRBJ1-1, with a possible D match to TRBD1 (5 bases). The CDR3 loop spans 14 amino acids. The V and J ends lost 2 bases and 0 bases respectively, with 8 bases between them. Germline assignment: CDR1 SGHRS and CDR2 YFSETQ. CDR3 protein: CASSFGHMNTEAFF. CDR3 DNA: TGCGCCAGCAGCTTCGGACACATGAACACTGAAGCTTTCTTT.

The chain joins TRBV7-2 to TRBJ1-4; the D gene is possibly TRBD1 (5 bases). CDR1 is SGHTA and CDR2 is FQGNSA in the germline V gene. The V end was cut by 4 bases, the J end by 5 bases, with 11 bases between. The CDR3 loop spans 14 amino acids. CDR3 residues: CASSSQGANEKLFF. CDR3 DNA sequence: TGTGCCAGCAGCTCTCAGGGTGCCAATGAAAAACTGTTTTTT.

This clonotype was recorded a few times. This chain uses TRBV4-1 with TRBJ2-7; 8 bases map to TRBD1. Germline V gene sequence: CDR1 MGHRA, CDR2 YSYEKL. The CDR3 length is 13 residues. V dropped 6 bases and J dropped 2; count of bases not matched to a gene: 3. The CDR3 reads CASRQQGAYEQYF. CDR3 in DNA: TGCGCCAGCAGACAACAGGGGGCCTACGAGCAGTACTTC.

The J gene is TRBJ2-1, the V gene TRBV5-1; the D gene is possibly TRBD2 (6 bases). Germline V gene data show CDR1 as SGHRS and CDR2 as YFSETQ. The CDR3 has 15 residues. Trimming removed 4 bases at V and 2 bases at J, with 13 bases between. CDR3 loop: CASSDGSLPYNEQFF. The DNA for the CDR3 is TGCGCCAGCAGCGACGGGAGTCTTCCCTACAATGAGCAGTTCTTC.

This clonotype was seen a handful of times. The gene calls are TRBV4-2 and TRBJ2-1, with D perhaps matching TRBD2 (6 bases). The CDR3 length is 15 residues. V lost 0 bases to trimming and J lost 9 bases, with 15 bases between them. CDR1 and CDR2 from the germline V gene are LGHNA and YNFKEQ. CDR3 sequence (DNA): TGTGCCAGCAGCCAAGAGTTGCGGAGGGCTCCTGAGCAGTTCTTC. This codes for CASSQELRRAPEQFF.

J is TRBJ1-1 and V is TRBV29-1, with 9 bases fitting TRBD1. The CDR3 sequence is 15 residues long. Germline-derived CDR1 and CDR2 are SQVTM and ANQGSEA. J gave up 1 base and V 3 bases, and 6 bases lay outside the gene matches. CDR3 coding DNA: TGCAGCGTTGAGGGACAGGGCCGCGGGAACACTGAAGCTTTCTTT. Its translation: CSVEGQGRGNTEAFF.

This clonotype came up many times. The chain employs TRBV4-3 and TRBJ1-5, with D maybe TRBD1 (5 bases). The germline gives CDR1 LGHNA, CDR2 YSLEER. The V gene lost 4 bases and the J gene lost 3 bases, with 13 bases spanning the gap. This CDR3 spans 15 amino acids. CDR3 DNA sequence: TGCGCCAGCAGCCTTTACGCGGGACCCAATCAGCCCCAGCATTTT. Its translation is CASSLYAGPNQPQHF.

In its sample, this clonotype was seen once. The chain joins TRBV9 to TRBJ1-5; tentative D call: TRBD1 (5 bases). CDR3 length: 15 amino acids. Germline V gene lookup returns CDR1 SGDLS and CDR2 YYNGEE. The ends were cut back, 0 bases at V and 4 bases at J, with 11 bases in the middle. The CDR3 here is CASSVGVGGNQPQHF. The CDR3, as DNA: TGTGCCAGCAGCGTAGGCGTGGGGGGAAATCAGCCCCAGCATTTT.

The V and J genes are TRBV6-5 and TRBJ2-3, with 9 bases lining up with TRBD1. The CDR3 sequence is 15 residues long. Germline V lookup: CDR1 MNHEY, CDR2 SVGAGI. The V gene end was trimmed by 6 bases and the J gene end by 6 bases; junction bases not matched to a gene: 10. The CDR3 sequence: CASRSRQGGQDTQYF. The CDR3 coding sequence is TGTGCCAGCAGAAGCCGACAGGGGGGGCAGGATACGCAGTATTTT.

The J gene is TRBJ1-2, the V gene TRBV27; 7 bases map to TRBD1. Germline V lookup: CDR1 MNHEY, CDR2 SMNVEV (reference sequence). The V gene end was trimmed by 4 bases and the J gene end by 4 bases; junction bases not matched to a gene: 9. CDR3 length equals 15 residues. CDR3 region: CASSSRGGGFYGYTF. The CDR3 DNA reads TGTGCCAGCAGTTCGAGAGGGGGCGGTTTCTATGGCTACACCTTC.